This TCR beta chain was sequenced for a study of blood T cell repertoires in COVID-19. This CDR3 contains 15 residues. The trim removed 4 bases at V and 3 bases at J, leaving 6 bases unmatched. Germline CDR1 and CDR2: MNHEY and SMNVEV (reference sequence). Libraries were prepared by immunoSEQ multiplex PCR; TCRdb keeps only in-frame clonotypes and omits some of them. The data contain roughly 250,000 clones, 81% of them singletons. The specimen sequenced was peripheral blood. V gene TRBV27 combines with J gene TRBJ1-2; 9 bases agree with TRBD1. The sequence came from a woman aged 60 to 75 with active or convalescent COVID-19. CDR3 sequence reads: CASSSLRTGDYGYTF. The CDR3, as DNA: TGTGCCAGCAGTTCGCTCCGGACAGGGGACTATGGCTACACCTTC.